The subject of this entry is one T cell receptor (beta chain). Its target is unknown. This sample stems from a study of OX40 agonist ivuxolimab in advanced cancers. Profiling relied on immunoSEQ multiplex PCR, and the TCRdb table lists in-frame clones only, not all of them. This table has about 94,000 clones, around 90% appearing once. This CDR3 has 14 residues. V gave up 1 base and J gave up 1 base, with 7 bases separating them. Germline V gene sequence: CDR1 LGHNT, CDR2 FRNRAP. Findings of the study overall: More expanded clones were seen, on average, in CD8+ T cells than in CD4+.

The clonotype originates from an adult with an advanced solid tumor such as melanoma, head and neck, liver or kidney cancer. The genes are TRBV12-5 and TRBJ2-5; D uncertain. The sequences come from CD4+ or CD8+ T cells sorted from blood, collected in a trial of the OX40 agonist ivuxolimab. The CDR3 here is CASGLGQVQETQYF. In nucleotides, the CDR3 is TGTGCTAGTGGTTTGGGACAAGTCCAAGAGACCCAGTACTTC. The full variable domain, completed using reference TRBV12-5 and TRBJ2-5, is DARVTQTPRHKVTEMGQEVTMRCQPILGHNTVFWYRQTMMQGLELLAYFRNRAPLDDSGMPKDRFSAEMPDATLATLKIQPSEPRDSAVYFCASGLGQVQETQYFGPGTRLLVL.